Following are 3 T cell receptor beta chains from one sample sequenced in a study of blood T cells in healthy people across ages. Primers used in a second PCR of roughly 6 to 11 cycles were a sample-barcoded 5' primer and a J-beta primer mix. TCRdb re-analysed the 5' RACE reads in MiXCR, keeping a single row per CDR3 protein. Of roughly 1.7 million distinct CDR3 sequences in the sample, roughly 30% were seen once. The sequencing input was blood. The source of these receptors is a woman in her thirties in good health.

A few counts support this clonotype. This chain links TRBV6-2 or TRBV6-3 with TRBJ2-1, with D possibly being TRBD1 (7 bases). The J call may be mistaken, given a closer DNA end match to TRBJ2-7. Germline loops: CDR1 MNHEY, CDR2 SVGEGT. This CDR3 has 15 amino acids. The CDR3 loop reads CASSLAGQPYNEQYF. The CDR3 DNA sequence: TGTGCCAGCAGTTTGGCGGGACAGCCCTACAATGAGCAGTACTTC.

The chain recombines TRBV27 with TRBJ1-2; no definite D call. This CDR3 contains 13 residues. The V and J ends lost 8 bases and 3 bases respectively, with 13 bases between them. Germline V gives CDR1 MNHEY, CDR2 SMNVEV (reference sequence). CDR3 DNA sequence: TGTGCCAGCCGCCCCGGAGGGCACTATGGCTACACCTTC. It encodes CASRPGGHYGYTF.

This clonotype was picked up many times. J is TRBJ2-1 and V is TRBV7-8, with no clear D. Germline CDR1 is SGHVS and CDR2 is FQNEAQ. V was shortened by 5 bases and J by 6 bases, with 11 bases between the two germline ends. The CDR3 contains 13 residues. As DNA, the CDR3 is TGTGCCAGCAGCCCCGGTGTGGGCAATGAGCAGTTCTTC. It codes for CASSPGVGNEQFF.